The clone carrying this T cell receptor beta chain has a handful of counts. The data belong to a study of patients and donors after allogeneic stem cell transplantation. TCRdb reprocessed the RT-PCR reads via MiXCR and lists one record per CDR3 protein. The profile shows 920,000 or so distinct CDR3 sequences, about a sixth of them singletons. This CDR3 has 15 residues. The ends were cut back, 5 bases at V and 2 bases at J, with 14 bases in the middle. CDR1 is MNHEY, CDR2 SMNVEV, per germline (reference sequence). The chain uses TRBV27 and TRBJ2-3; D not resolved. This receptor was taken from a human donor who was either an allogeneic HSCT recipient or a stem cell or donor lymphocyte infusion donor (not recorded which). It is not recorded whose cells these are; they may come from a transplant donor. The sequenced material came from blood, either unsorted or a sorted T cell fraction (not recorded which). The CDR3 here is CASSITSRSTDTQYF. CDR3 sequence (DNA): TGTGCCAGCAGTATAACTTCCCGTTCCACAGATACGCAGTATTTT.